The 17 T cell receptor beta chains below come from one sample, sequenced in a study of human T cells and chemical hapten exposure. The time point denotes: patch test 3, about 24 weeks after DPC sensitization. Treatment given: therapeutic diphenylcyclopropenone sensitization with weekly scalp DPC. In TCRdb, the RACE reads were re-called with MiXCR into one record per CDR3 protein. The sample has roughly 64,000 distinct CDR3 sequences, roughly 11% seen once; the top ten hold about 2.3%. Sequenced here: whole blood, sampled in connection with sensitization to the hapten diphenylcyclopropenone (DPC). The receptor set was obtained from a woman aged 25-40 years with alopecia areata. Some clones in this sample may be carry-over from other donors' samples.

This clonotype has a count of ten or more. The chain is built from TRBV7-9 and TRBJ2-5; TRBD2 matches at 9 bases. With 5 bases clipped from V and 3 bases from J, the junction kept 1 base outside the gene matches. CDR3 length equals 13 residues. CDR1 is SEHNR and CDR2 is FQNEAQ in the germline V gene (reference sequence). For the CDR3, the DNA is TGTGCCAGCAGCCGACTAGCGGAAGAGACCCAGTACTTC. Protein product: CASSRLAEETQYF.

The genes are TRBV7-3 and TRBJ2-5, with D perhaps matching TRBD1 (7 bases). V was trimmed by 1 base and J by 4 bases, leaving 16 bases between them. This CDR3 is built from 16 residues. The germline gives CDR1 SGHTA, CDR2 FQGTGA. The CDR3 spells CASSLKGGGNGETQYF. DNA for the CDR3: TGTGCCAGCAGCTTAAAAGGAGGGGGCAACGGAGAGACCCAGTACTTC.

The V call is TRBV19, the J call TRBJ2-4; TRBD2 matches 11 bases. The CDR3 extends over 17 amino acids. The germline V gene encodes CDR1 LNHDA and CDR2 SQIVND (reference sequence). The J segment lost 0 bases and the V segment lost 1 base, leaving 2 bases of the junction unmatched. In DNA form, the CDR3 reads TGTGCCAGTAGTATAGCGGGACTAGCGGAAGCCAAAAACATTCAGTACTTC. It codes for CASSIAGLAEAKNIQYF.

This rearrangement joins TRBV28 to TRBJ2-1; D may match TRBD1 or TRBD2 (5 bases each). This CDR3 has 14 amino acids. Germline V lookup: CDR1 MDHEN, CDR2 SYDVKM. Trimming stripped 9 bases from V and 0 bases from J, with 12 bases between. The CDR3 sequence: CASLEGSSYNEQFF. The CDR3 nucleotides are TGTGCCAGTCTCGAGGGGAGCTCCTACAATGAGCAGTTCTTC. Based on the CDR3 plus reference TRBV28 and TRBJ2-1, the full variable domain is DVKVTQSSRYLVKRTGEKVFLECVQDMDHENMFWYRQDPGLGLRLIYFSYDVKMKEKGDIPEGYSVSREKKERFSLILESASTNQTSMYLCASLEGSSYNEQFFGPGTRLTVL.

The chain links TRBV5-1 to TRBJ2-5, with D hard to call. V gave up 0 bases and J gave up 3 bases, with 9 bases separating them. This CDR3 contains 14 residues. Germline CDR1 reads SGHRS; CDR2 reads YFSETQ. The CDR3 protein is CASSLGTVKETQYF. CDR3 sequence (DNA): TGCGCCAGCAGCTTGGGAACAGTTAAAGAGACCCAGTACTTC. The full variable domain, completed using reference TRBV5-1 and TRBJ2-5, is KAGVTQTPRYLIKTRGQQVTLSCSPISGHRSVSWYQQTPGQGLQFLFEYFSETQRNKGNFPGRFSGRQFSNSRSEMNVSTLELGDSALYLCASSLGTVKETQYFGPGTRLLVL.

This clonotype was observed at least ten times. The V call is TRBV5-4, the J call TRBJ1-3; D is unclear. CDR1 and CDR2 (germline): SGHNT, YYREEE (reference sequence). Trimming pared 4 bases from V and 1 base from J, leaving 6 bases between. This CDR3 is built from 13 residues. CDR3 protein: CASSSVSGNTIYF. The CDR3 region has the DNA TGTGCCAGCAGCAGTGTGTCTGGAAACACCATATATTTT.

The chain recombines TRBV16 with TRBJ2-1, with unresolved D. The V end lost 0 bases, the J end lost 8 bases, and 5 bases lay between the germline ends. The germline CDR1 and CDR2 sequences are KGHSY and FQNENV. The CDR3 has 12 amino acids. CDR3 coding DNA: TGTGCCAGCAGCCAATCATTACATGAGCAGTTCTTC. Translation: CASSQSLHEQFF.

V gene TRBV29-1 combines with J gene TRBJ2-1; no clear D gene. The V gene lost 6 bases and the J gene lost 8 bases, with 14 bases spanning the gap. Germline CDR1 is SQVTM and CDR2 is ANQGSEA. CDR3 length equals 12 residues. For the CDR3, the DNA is TGCAGCGTCGGCAGCGTCTCCGATGAGCAGTTCTTC. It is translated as CSVGSVSDEQFF.

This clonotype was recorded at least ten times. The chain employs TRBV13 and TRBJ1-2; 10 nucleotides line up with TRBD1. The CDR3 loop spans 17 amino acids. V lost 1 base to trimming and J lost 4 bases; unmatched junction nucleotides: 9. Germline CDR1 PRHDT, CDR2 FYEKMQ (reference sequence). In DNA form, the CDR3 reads TGTGCCAGCAGCTTAGCTCGGGGACAGGGGCTTTCCTATGGCTACACCTTC. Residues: CASSLARGQGLSYGYTF.

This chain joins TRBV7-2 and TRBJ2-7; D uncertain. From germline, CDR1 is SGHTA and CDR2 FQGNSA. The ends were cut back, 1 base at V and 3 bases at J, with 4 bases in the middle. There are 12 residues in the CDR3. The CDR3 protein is CASSLVNYEQYF. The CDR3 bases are TGTGCCAGCAGCTTAGTAAACTACGAGCAGTACTTC.

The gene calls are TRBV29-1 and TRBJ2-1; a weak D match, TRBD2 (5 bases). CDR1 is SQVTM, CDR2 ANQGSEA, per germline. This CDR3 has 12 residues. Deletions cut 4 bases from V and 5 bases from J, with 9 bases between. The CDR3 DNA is TGCAGCGTTGCGAGGGCCAACAATGAGCAGTTCTTC. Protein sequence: CSVARANNEQFF.

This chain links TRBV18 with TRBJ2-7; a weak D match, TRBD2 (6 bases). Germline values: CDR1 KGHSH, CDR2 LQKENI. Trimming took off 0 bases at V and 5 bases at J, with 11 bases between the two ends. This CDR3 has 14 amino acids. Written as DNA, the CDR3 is TGTGCCAGCTCACCACCCGGGACTCGCAACGAGCAGTACTTC. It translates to CASSPPGTRNEQYF.

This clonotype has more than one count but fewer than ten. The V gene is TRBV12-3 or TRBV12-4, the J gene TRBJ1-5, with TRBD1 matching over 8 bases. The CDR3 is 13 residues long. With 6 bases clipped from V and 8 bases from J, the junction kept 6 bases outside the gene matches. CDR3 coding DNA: TGTGCCAGCAGGGCAGGGGGCGGCGAGCCCCAGCATTTT. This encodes CASRAGGGEPQHF.

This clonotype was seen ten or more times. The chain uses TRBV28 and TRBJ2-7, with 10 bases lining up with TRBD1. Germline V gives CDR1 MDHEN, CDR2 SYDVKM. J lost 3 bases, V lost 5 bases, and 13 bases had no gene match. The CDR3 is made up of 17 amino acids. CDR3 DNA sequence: TGTGCCAGCAGTAGCTCGACCGGGACAGGGGTAATCTACGAGCAGTACTTC. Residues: CASSSSTGTGVIYEQYF.

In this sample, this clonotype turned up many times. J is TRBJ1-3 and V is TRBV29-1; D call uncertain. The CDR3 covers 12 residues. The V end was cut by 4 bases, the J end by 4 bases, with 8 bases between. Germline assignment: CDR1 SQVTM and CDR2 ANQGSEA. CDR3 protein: CSVVLGGNTIYF. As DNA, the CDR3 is TGCAGCGTTGTATTGGGGGGAAACACCATATATTTT.

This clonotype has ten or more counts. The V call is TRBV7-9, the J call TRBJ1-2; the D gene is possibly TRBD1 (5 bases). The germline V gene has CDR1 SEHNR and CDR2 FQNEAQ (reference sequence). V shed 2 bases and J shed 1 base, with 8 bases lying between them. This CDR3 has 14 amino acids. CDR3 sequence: CASSLQGSNYGYTF. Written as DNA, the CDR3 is TGTGCCAGCAGCTTACAGGGAAGTAACTATGGCTACACCTTC.

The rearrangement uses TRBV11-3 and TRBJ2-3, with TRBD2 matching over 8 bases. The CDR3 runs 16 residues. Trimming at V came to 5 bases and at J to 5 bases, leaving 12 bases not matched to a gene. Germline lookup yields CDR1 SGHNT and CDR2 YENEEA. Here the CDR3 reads CASSQGGSGKIDTQYF. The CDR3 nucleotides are TGTGCCAGCAGCCAGGGAGGTAGCGGGAAGATAGATACGCAGTATTTT.